The TCR beta chain under discussion was sequenced for a study of cytomegalovirus exposure and HLA in healthy donors. Whole-study findings and limits: Both high specificity and high sensitivity reportedly marked the classifier's diagnosis of cytomegalovirus status.

With 60 Vbeta and 13 Jbeta primers, the PCR was carried out. In the source study's methods: Unique TCR beta chains numbered about 80 million in a later analysis, with roughly 10 million shared. Some clones are missing from TCRdb's copy, which holds only in-frame ones; the method was immunoSEQ multiplex PCR. The V and J calls and clone size were taken over from that table, and D and trimming were inferred from the DNA. Seen here are over 130,000 clones, approximately 57% observed once, and the top ten hold approximately 1.7%. As regards this clone: Its antigen remains unidentified.

Trimming removed 7 bases from V and 3 bases from J, with 12 bases in between. The CDR3 has 13 amino acids. Germline V gene sequence: CDR1 SQVTM, CDR2 ANQGSEA. The TCR comes from a male donor in good health and CMV-seronegative. The specimen sequenced was PBMCs. This chain connects TRBV29-1 to TRBJ1-4, with D possibly TRBD1 on 5 matching bases. Here the CDR3 reads CSAQGSSNEKLFF. The CDR3 nucleotides are TGCAGCGCCCAGGGTAGCTCTAATGAAAAACTGTTTTTT.